Given below is one TCR beta chain in context. Its specificity is unknown. An equimolar mix of two oligonucleotides served as the beta constant-region primer for TRBC1 and TRBC2. TCRdb processed the UMI-ligation and nested PCR reads anew with MiXCR; each CDR3 protein has one entry. Here the sample spans some 100,000 distinct CDR3 sequences, 5.5% to 8.5% being singletons. This record belongs to a study of naive and memory T cell subsets. Per the germline V gene, CDR1 is MGHRA and CDR2 is YSYEKL. The CDR3 is 16 residues long. Trimming pared 0 bases from V and 5 bases from J, leaving 14 bases between. Whole-study findings and limits: Each distinct alpha or beta sequence counts as one clonotype.

This sequence was found in a human donor in good health. The specimen was central memory CD4+ T cells from blood. This chain joins TRBV4-1 and TRBJ1-5; a weak D match, TRBD1 (5 bases). Here the CDR3 reads CASSQDGAQEDQPQHF. The CDR3 DNA reads TGCGCCAGCAGCCAAGATGGGGCACAGGAGGATCAGCCCCAGCATTTT.